The 12 T cell receptor beta chains presented below share a single source sample, sequenced in a study of CD8 T cells in ankylosing spondylitis. TCRdb re-analysed the 5' RACE reads in MiXCR, keeping a single row per CDR3 protein. The table includes 150,000 to 200,000 distinct CDR3 sequences, under 15% detected once. Sequencing was carried out using blood, either unsorted or a sorted T cell fraction (not recorded which). The receptors were sampled from a female donor with ankylosing spondylitis or in good health (not recorded which).

Ten or more counts support this clonotype. The V and J genes are TRBV9 and TRBJ2-1; D call uncertain. This CDR3 comprises 12 residues. Deletions cut 0 bases from V and 9 bases from J, with 7 bases between. CDR1 SGDLS and CDR2 YYNGEE come from the germline V gene. The CDR3 nucleotides are TGTGCCAGCAGCGTAGCGATGGGTGAGCAGTTCTTC. Its protein is CASSVAMGEQFF.

This chain's CDR3 is CAWKVRGLQETQYF. The DNA of the CDR3 is TGTGCCTGGAAGGTGAGAGGCTTACAAGAGACCCAGTACTTC. The chain couples TRBV30 to TRBJ2-5, with D unclear. Germline V CDR1 and CDR2: GTSNPN, SVGIG (reference sequence). The CDR3 consists of 14 residues. The V end lost 4 bases, the J end lost 2 bases, and 14 bases lay between the germline ends.

This clonotype was found once. Since a much larger clone is just one base distant, this may be a read error. V and J are TRBV10-3 and TRBJ2-1; 10 bases line up with TRBD2. This CDR3 has 14 residues. Per germline, CDR1 ENHRY and CDR2 SYGVKD. The DNA of the CDR3 is TGTGTCATCAGTAAGCGGGAGGGCGCAAATGAGCAGTTCTTC. Amino acids: CVISKREGANEQFF.

This clonotype showed up many times. The rearrangement links TRBV28 to TRBJ1-1; D remains ambiguous. V gave up 3 bases and J gave up 0 bases, with 8 bases separating them. This CDR3 contains 14 residues. CDR1 is MDHEN and CDR2 is SYDVKM in the germline V gene. The CDR3 here is CASSFYRVNTEAFF. For the CDR3, the DNA is TGTGCCAGCAGTTTTTATCGGGTGAACACTGAAGCTTTCTTT.

There are a few counts of this clonotype. The DNA of the CDR3 is TGCAGTGCAGACCTAGCGGGAGGGGGCGATGAGCAGTTCTTC. Its translation: CSADLAGGGDEQFF. The chain employs TRBV20-1 and TRBJ2-1, with TRBD2 matching 12 bases. The trim removed 6 bases at V and 8 bases at J, leaving 8 bases unmatched. Germline V gives CDR1 DFQATT, CDR2 SNEGSKA (reference sequence). This CDR3 region has 14 residues.

Ten or more counts support this clonotype. V is TRBV7-2 and J is TRBJ2-7, with D uncertain. This CDR3 spans 15 amino acids. The V gene lost 5 bases and the J gene lost 9 bases, with 23 bases spanning the gap. Germline V CDR1 and CDR2: SGHTA, FQGNSA. The CDR3 is CASSPIDGQRDAQYF. Written as DNA, the CDR3 is TGTGCCAGCAGCCCCATAGATGGGCAGCGTGATGCGCAGTACTTC.

This clonotype appeared many times. The J gene is TRBJ2-3, the V gene TRBV6-2 or TRBV6-3; 7 bases line up with TRBD2. Germline lookup yields CDR1 MNHEY and CDR2 SVGEGT. The CDR3 is 13 amino acids. The J segment lost 4 bases and the V segment lost 5 bases, leaving 3 bases of the junction unmatched. The CDR3 is CASSRRESDTQYF. CDR3 sequence (DNA): TGTGCCAGCAGTCGGCGGGAGTCAGATACGCAGTATTTT.

CDR3 bases: TGTGCCAGCAGCTTAGCGTTTTGGCCAGGGCAGGGCGAGCAGTACTTC. It codes for CASSLAFWPGQGEQYF. The chain combines TRBV7-2 with TRBJ2-7; D is perhaps TRBD1 (5 bases). This CDR3 is 16 amino acids long. Germline V gene data show CDR1 as SGHTA and CDR2 as FQGNSA. V lost 0 bases to trimming and J lost 6 bases, with 18 bases between them.

In its sample, this clonotype was seen many times. The chain couples TRBV6-5 to TRBJ2-7; the match to TRBD2 covers 8 bases. Germline V lookup: CDR1 MNHEY, CDR2 SVGAGI. The CDR3 length is 15 residues. Germline trimming cut 1 base from V and 3 bases from J; bases unmatched to any gene: 5. CDR3 amino acids: CASSYFTAGDYEQYF. In DNA, the CDR3 is TGTGCCAGCAGTTACTTCACAGCGGGAGACTACGAGCAGTACTTC.

Regarding this clonotype: At one boundary the junction diverges from the germline segment, which might be a read error. The CDR3 DNA follows: TGTGCCCGCAGTTACGGACTAGCGGGTTTCGCACAAGGCACGCAGTATTTT. Translation: CARSYGLAGFAQGTQYF. The genes are TRBV7-9 and TRBJ2-3; TRBD2 matches 11 bases. This CDR3 has 17 amino acids. Germline CDR1 and CDR2: SEHNR and FQNEAQ (reference sequence).

The chain recombines TRBV20-1 with TRBJ2-5; D perhaps matches TRBD1 (7 bases). V dropped 7 bases and J dropped 2 bases, with 20 bases sitting between them. The CDR3 is 15 amino acids. CDR1 is DFQATT and CDR2 is SNEGSKA in the germline V gene (reference sequence). CDR3 coding DNA: TGCAGTGGGGGGGCGCGGGACAGATCTCAAGAGACCCAGTACTTC. It yields the protein CSGGARDRSQETQYF.

The table lists this clonotype with many counts. In DNA form, the CDR3 reads TGCAGTGCTAGGACCACCGGGGGAGGTGGCTACACCTTC. As protein: CSARTTGGGGYTF. V and J are TRBV20-1 and TRBJ1-2; tentative D call: TRBD1 (5 bases). Germline CDR1 is DFQATT and CDR2 is SNEGSKA (reference sequence). V dropped 3 bases and J dropped 7 bases, with 15 bases sitting between them. There are 13 residues in the CDR3.